This T cell receptor (beta chain) was sequenced during a study of beta chain features in type 1 diabetes. Overall study context: Patients did not differ from healthy donors in age, gender or cell yield. All samples combined gave roughly 100,000,000 sorted cells for examination. Study observations and caveats: Across all four CD4+ subsets, people with type 1 diabetes showed modestly shorter TCRB CDR3s. The question of HLA type influencing TCRB rearrangement was one that remained unresolved here.

The CDR3 length is 14 residues. The germline gives CDR1 LGHNA, CDR2 YNFKEQ. The V end was cut by 1 base, the J end by 6 bases, with 13 bases between. Every isolated RNA sample was fully reverse transcribed, so sequencing captured expressed TCRB transcripts. The protocol was immunoSEQ multiplex PCR, while the TCRdb copy is restricted to in-frame clones and leaves out a portion. The sample carries about 250,000 clones, 13% to 15% recorded once. Worth noting for this clone: The antigen is unknown.

The J gene is TRBJ2-7, the V gene TRBV4-2; D not certain. This clonotype originated in a middle-aged woman in good health. What was sequenced was naive CD4+ T cells from blood. The CDR3 is CASSQGNLFAEQYF. DNA for the CDR3: TGTGCCAGCAGCCAAGGAAACCTATTCGCCGAGCAGTACTTC.